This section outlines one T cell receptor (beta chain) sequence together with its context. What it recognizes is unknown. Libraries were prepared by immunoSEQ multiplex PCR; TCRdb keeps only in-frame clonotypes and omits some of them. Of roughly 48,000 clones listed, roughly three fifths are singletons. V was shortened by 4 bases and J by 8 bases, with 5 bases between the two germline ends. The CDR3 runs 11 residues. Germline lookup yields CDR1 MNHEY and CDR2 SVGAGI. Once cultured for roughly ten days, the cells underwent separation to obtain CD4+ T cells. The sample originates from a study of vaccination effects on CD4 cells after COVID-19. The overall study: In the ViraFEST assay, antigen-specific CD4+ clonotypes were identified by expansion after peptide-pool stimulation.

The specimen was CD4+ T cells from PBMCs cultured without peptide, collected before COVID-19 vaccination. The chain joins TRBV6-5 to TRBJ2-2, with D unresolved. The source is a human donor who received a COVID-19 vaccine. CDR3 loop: CASSWVGELFF. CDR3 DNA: TGTGCCAGCAGTTGGGTAGGGGAGCTGTTTTTT.